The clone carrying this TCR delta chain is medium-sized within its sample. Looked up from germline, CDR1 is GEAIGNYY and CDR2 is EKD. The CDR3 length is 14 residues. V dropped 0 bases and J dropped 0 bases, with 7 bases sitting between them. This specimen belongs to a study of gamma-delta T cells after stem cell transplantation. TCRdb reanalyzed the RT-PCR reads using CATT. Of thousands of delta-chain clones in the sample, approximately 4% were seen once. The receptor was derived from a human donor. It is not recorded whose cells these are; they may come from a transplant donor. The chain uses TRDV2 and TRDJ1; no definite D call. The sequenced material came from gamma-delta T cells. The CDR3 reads CACDTVSYTDKLIF. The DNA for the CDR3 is TGTGCCTGTGACACCGTCTCCTACACCGATAAACTCATCTTT.